This T cell receptor (beta chain) was identified in a study of graft-versus-host responses after intestinal transplantation (dated by TCRdb to about 2021). With respect to the entire study: The transplants that recipients received were multivisceral, liver-intestinal, or isolated intestinal. Every recipient was given anti-thymocyte globulin induction, then maintenance tacrolimus and steroids for about three years. After intestinal transplantation, graft-versus-host and host-versus-graft alloreactive T cell clones were followed in the graft, circulation and bone marrow using bulk TCR-beta CDR3 sequencing. To identify alloreactive clones, pre-transplant mixed lymphocyte reaction products were sequenced and compared with unstimulated pre-transplant donor and recipient T cells. The cohort enrolled around 23 intestinal transplant recipients including one retransplant, and 3 patients lacking pretransplant specimens were excluded. Donor T cell macrochimerism was defined as a peak of at least 4% donor T cells among recipient peripheral blood mononuclear cells. Samples from a few later patients were sequenced in-house on an Illumina MiSeq with MiXCR processing rather than by the commercial service.

Overall study outcomes, separate from this receptor: GvH clones were found in recipient bone marrow, and some of the GvH clones appeared earlier in ileal mucosa or blood, which is consistent with an intestinal mucosal origin. Early after transplant, peak levels of circulating GvH clones were associated with declines in HvG clones. Patients with donor T cell macrochimerism had high GvH to HvG T cell clonal ratios in their allografts. The conclusions were limited by the relatively low number and heterogeneity of the intestinal transplant patients.

V is cut back by 6 bases and J by 4 bases, with 9 bases in the junction unmatched. The CDR3 covers 15 residues, taking in both the cysteine and the phenylalanine. Of all the DNA, just the CDR3 is kept, 45 bases in frame from base 1. The germline V gene (reference sequence) supplies CDR1 PRHDT and CDR2 FYEKMQ. The table lists this clone with a count of one. This receptor's antigen is unknown. It has no much larger one-base neighbor in the sample; base qualities were not kept. The library relied on the immunoSEQ multiplex PCR assay. In most patients, genomic DNA was isolated using the Qiagen DNeasy Blood and Tissue Kit and sent frozen to Adaptive Biotechnologies for TCR sequencing. Adaptive Biotechnologies carried out high-throughput TCR-beta CDR3 sequencing of genomic DNA for most patients. For the original study's pipeline: Adaptive's ImmunoSEQ software was the source of the TCR sequencing data for about 17 patients, while three other patients were processed with MiXCR and VDJtools. To correct CD4 versus CD8 sorting errors, any sequence found in both subsets at a frequency ratio below 5:1 was removed. CDR3 nucleotide sequences shared by donor and recipient were removed because the origin of these sequences could not be assigned. To count as alloreactive, a clone needed at least 2-fold expansion over unstimulated cells and a minimum CFSE-low frequency of 0.002% (template counts) or 0.001% (read counts). A clone was considered mappable if detected in the sequenced pre-transplant spleen, lymph node, or MLR CFSE-low populations of the donor or recipient. Cumulative frequency of alloreactive clones was calculated as a percentage of all sequences weighted by copy number. The source is immuneACCESS, and TCRdb retained only in-frame sequences with V and J called. Part of the clones is not carried over; for the studies checked, unresolved V genes explain less than half of this, and the remainder is unexplained. D and trimming come from the DNA, and the V and J calls and clone size come from that table. Counted in this sample were nearly 90,000 clones; 83% of them appeared once. Of the sample, about 18% falls within the top ten clones.

The time point label, as the study defines it: cells obtained before transplantation from donor or recipient. CD3+CD4+ and CD3+CD8+ populations were FACS-sorted from unstimulated pre-transplant donor and recipient cells taken from spleen or lymph nodes. The chain employs TRBV13 and TRBJ2-3; the junction holds 8 bases that match TRBD2. The receptor was derived from a human donor who received an intestinal transplant. Specimen: unstimulated CD8+ T cells sorted from spleen or lymph node cells, collected before intestinal transplant. The CDR3 protein: CASSFKREWADTQYF. The DNA sequence is TGTGCCAGCAGTTTTAAGCGGGAGTGGGCAGATACGCAGTATTTT.